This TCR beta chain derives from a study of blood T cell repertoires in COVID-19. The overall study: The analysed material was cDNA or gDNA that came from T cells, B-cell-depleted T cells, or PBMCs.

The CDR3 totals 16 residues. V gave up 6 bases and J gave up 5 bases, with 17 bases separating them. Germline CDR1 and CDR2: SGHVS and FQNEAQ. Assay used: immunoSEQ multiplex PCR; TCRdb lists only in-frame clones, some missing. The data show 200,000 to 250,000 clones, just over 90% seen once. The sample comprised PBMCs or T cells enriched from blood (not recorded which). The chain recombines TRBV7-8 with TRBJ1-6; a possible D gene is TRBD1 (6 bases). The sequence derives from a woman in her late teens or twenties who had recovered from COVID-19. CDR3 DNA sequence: TGTGCCAGCAGTTCTACTCCGGGACAAAATAATTCACCCCTCCACTTT. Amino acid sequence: CASSSTPGQNNSPLHF.